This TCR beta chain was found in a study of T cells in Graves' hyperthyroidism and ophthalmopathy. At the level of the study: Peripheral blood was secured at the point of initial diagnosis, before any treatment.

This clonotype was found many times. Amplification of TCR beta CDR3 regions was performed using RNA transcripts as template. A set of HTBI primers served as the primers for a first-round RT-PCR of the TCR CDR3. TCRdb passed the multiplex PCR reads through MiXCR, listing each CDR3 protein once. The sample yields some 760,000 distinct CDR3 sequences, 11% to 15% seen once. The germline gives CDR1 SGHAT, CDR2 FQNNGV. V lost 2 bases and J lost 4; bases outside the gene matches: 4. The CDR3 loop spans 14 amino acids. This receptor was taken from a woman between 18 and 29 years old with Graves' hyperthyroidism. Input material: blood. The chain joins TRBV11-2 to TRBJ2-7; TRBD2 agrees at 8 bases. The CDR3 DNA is TGTGCCAGCAGCTTAAGCGGGACTAGATACGAGCAGTACTTC. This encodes CASSLSGTRYEQYF.